Below are 28 T cell receptor beta chains sequenced from a single sample in a study of blood T cell repertoires in COVID-19. TCRdb's table, derived via immunoSEQ multiplex PCR, lists solely in-frame clones and lacks some. There are about 250,000 clones in the sample; around 87% occur only once, and 2.4% lies in the top ten. The source material was PBMCs or T cells enriched from blood (not recorded which). The receptors were gathered from a woman aged 18-29 years who had recovered from COVID-19.

The genes are TRBV7-9 and TRBJ1-2; 9 bases agree with TRBD1. This CDR3 is 15 amino acids long. Germline CDR1 reads SEHNR; CDR2 reads FQNEAQ (reference sequence). Unmatched junction bases numbered 13, after V lost 6 bases and J lost 8 bases. The CDR3 loop is CASSWRDRDLYGYTF. The CDR3, as DNA: TGTGCCAGCAGTTGGAGGGACAGGGATTTGTACGGCTACACCTTC.

The genes are TRBV21-1 and TRBJ2-2; the tabulated D call, TRBD1, remains unverified against the DNA. TRBV21-1 counts as a pseudogene. The CDR3 runs to 15 residues. CDR3 DNA: TGTGCCAGCAGCACCCGACAGGGAAGGACCGGGGAGCTGTTTTTT. Translated: CASSTRQGRTGELFF.

The chain employs TRBV7-9 and TRBJ1-4, with D unresolved. The germline CDR1 and CDR2 sequences are SEHNR and FQNEAQ (reference sequence). The CDR3 is 12 residues long. V lost 3 bases and J lost 7, with 6 bases in between. The chain's CDR3 is CASSFSGEKLFF. CDR3 in DNA: TGTGCCAGCAGCTTTTCAGGTGAAAAACTGTTTTTT. The full variable domain, in which reference TRBV7-9 and TRBJ1-4 provide the parts outside the CDR3, is DTGVSQNPRHKITKRGQNVTFRCDPISEHNRLYWYRQTLGQGPEFLTYFQNEAQLEKSRLLSDRFSAERPKGSFSTLEIQRTEQGDSAMYLCASSFSGEKLFFGSGTQLSVL.

The J gene is TRBJ1-2, the V gene TRBV3-1 (or the pseudogene TRBV3-2), with TRBD1 matching 9 bases. Germline CDR1 reads LGHDT; CDR2 reads YNNKEL (reference sequence). This CDR3 has 13 amino acids. The trim removed 1 base at V and 8 bases at J, leaving 2 bases unmatched. The CDR3 sequence: CASSQVTGGGYTF. In DNA, the CDR3 is TGTGCCAGCAGCCAAGTGACAGGGGGAGGCTACACCTTC.

The CDR3 nucleotides read TGTGCCAGCAGTTACTCGACAGGGGTGGCCGGGGAGCTGTTTTTT. Translating it yields CASSYSTGVAGELFF. This chain uses TRBV6-5 with TRBJ2-2, with 8 bases fitting TRBD1. There are 15 residues in the CDR3. J lost 6 bases, V lost 0 bases, and 3 bases had no gene match. Germline CDR1 MNHEY, CDR2 SVGAGI.

The chain joins TRBV28 to TRBJ1-2; the D gene is possibly TRBD1 (6 bases). From germline, CDR1 is MDHEN and CDR2 SYDVKM. The CDR3 contains 14 residues. Trimming took 3 bases from V and 4 from J, leaving 12 bases between them. CDR3 in DNA: TGTGCCAGCAGTTTTCCAGGGGACGCCTATGGCTACACCTTC. It specifies CASSFPGDAYGYTF.

The genes are TRBV6-5 and TRBJ2-5, with 14 bases matching TRBD2. Losses at the gene ends were 6 bases for V and 5 bases for J; bases not matched to a gene: 2. The CDR3 has 14 residues. Germline V lookup: CDR1 MNHEY, CDR2 SVGAGI. The CDR3 bases are TGTGCCAGCAGGGGACTAGCGGGGGTCGAGACCCAGTACTTC. Its protein is CASRGLAGVETQYF.

This chain uses TRBV7-3 with TRBJ1-3; the D is unclear. Germline values: CDR1 SGHTA, CDR2 FQGTGA. Trimming removed 4 bases from V and 2 bases from J, with 6 bases in between. The CDR3 consists of 13 residues. CDR3 residues: CASSYTPGNTIYF. CDR3 coding DNA: TGTGCCAGCAGCTACACCCCTGGAAACACCATATATTTT. The variable domain in full, completed from reference TRBV7-3 and TRBJ1-3, reads GAGVSQTPSNKVTEKGKYVELRCDPISGHTALYWYRQSLGQGPEFLIYFQGTGAADDSGLPNDRFFAVRPEGSVSTLKIQRTERGDSAVYLCASSYTPGNTIYFGEGSWLTVV.

The V and J genes are TRBV11-2 and TRBJ2-3, with D perhaps TRBD1 (6 bases). CDR1 and CDR2 from the germline V gene are SGHAT and FQNNGV. V was pared by 1 base and J by 6 bases, with 11 bases between. This CDR3 is built from 14 residues. CDR3 DNA sequence: TGTGCCAGCAGCTTAGGGACAGTCCGGGATACGCAGTATTTT. This gives the protein CASSLGTVRDTQYF.

This chain connects TRBV18 to TRBJ1-6, with 7 bases fitting TRBD1. Trimming at V came to 0 bases and at J to 7 bases, leaving 3 bases not matched to a gene. The CDR3 length is 15 residues. Germline CDR1 is KGHSH and CDR2 is LQKENI. CDR3 DNA sequence: TGTGCCAGCTCACCACCCGACAGGGACAATTCACCCCTCCACTTT. Protein: CASSPPDRDNSPLHF. The variable domain in full, completed from reference TRBV18 and TRBJ1-6, reads NAGVMQNPRHLVRRRGQEARLRCSPMKGHSHVYWYRQLPEEGLKFMVYLQKENIIDESGMPKERFSAEFPKEGPSILRIQQVVRGDSAAYFCASSPPDRDNSPLHFGNGTRLTVT.

V usage is TRBV7-6 and J usage is TRBJ1-5; 8 bases fit TRBD1. Germline CDR1 reads SGHVS; CDR2 reads FNYEAQ. The CDR3 sequence is 16 residues long. Trimming cost V 1 base and J 4 bases; bases outside gene matches: 6. The DNA for the CDR3 is TGTGCCAGCAGCTTAGGCAGGGGGCGCGGGAATCAGCCCCAGCATTTT. This sequence encodes CASSLGRGRGNQPQHF. Complete variable domain (other parts from reference TRBV7-6 and TRBJ1-5): GAGVSQSPRYKVTKRGQDVALRCDPISGHVSLYWYRQALGQGPEFLTYFNYEAQQDKSGLPNDRFSAERPEGSISTLTIQRTEQRDSAMYRCASSLGRGRGNQPQHFGDGTRLSIL.

The V call is TRBV9, the J call TRBJ2-2; TRBD1 agrees at 9 bases. The CDR3 runs 15 residues. Germline V gene sequence: CDR1 SGDLS, CDR2 YYNGEE. J was trimmed by 3 bases and V by 0 bases; bases with no gene match: 0. CDR3 bases: TGTGCCAGCAGCGTAGGGGACAGGGACACCGGGGAGCTGTTTTTT. It encodes CASSVGDRDTGELFF.

A remark on this clone: Other DNA sequences in the sample encode the same CDR3. The chain is built from TRBV7-8 and TRBJ1-2; perhaps TRBD1 as D (5 bases). The CDR3 is made up of 13 amino acids. Trimming shortened V by 1 base and J by 6 bases, and 9 bases separated the two germline ends. In germline, CDR1 is SGHVS, CDR2 FQNEAQ. CDR3 sequence: CASSLVRGNGYTF. In DNA form, the CDR3 reads TGTGCCAGCAGCTTAGTACGGGGGAATGGCTACACCTTC.

The rearrangement joins TRBV10-1 to TRBJ1-1, with TRBD1 matching 10 bases. The V and J ends lost 8 bases and 1 base, in that order; junction bases with no gene match: 19. CDR3 length equals 19 residues. Germline loops: CDR1 WNHNN, CDR2 SYGVQD (reference sequence). As DNA, the CDR3 is TGCGCCAGCCAACAACTGGACAGGGGGACCCATAAACCGAACACTGAAGCTTTCTTT. It is translated as CASQQLDRGTHKPNTEAFF.

The genes are TRBV5-5 and TRBJ1-4; a weak D match, TRBD1 (6 bases). CDR3 length: 13 amino acids. Trimming took off 4 bases at V and 16 bases at J, with 20 bases between the two ends. Germline values: CDR1 SGHKS, CDR2 YYEKEE (reference sequence). The CDR3 here is CASSLENTGKWFF. CDR3 coding DNA: TGTGCCAGCAGCCTAGAGAACACAGGGAAGTGGTTTTTT.

This clone was recorded a few times. The chain joins TRBV3-1 (or the pseudogene TRBV3-2) to TRBJ2-2; the D is unclear. V dropped 4 bases and J dropped 5 bases, with 5 bases sitting between them. CDR1 is LGHDT and CDR2 is YNNKEL in the germline V gene (reference sequence). CDR3 length: 12 residues. This chain's CDR3 is CASSLPTGELFF. The CDR3 DNA reads TGTGCCAGCAGCCTCCCGACCGGGGAGCTGTTTTTT.

The V call is TRBV4-1, the J call TRBJ2-5; D might be TRBD1 (6 bases). This CDR3 comprises 13 residues. The V gene lost 6 bases and the J gene lost 2 bases, with 10 bases spanning the gap. Germline values: CDR1 MGHRA, CDR2 YSYEKL. CDR3 nucleotides: TGCGCCAGCAGGAGGACAGAGCAAGAGACCCAGTACTTC. Translated: CASRRTEQETQYF.

This clone was seen only once. The chain uses TRBV21-1 and TRBJ1-2; TRBD1 is the table's D call and was not checked against the DNA. TRBV21-1 is shown as a pseudogene. This CDR3 is built from 18 residues. As DNA, the CDR3 is TGTGCCAGCAGCACAGGGGTGTTAAGGACAGGTCCGCACTATGGCTACACCTTC. This encodes CASSTGVLRTGPHYGYTF.

This chain uses TRBV10-3 with TRBJ2-7; D might be TRBD1 (5 bases). Per germline, CDR1 ENHRY and CDR2 SYGVKD. The ends were cut back, 4 bases at V and 4 bases at J, with 11 bases in the middle. This CDR3 has 13 amino acids. The CDR3 region is CAISVGRAYEQYF. CDR3 in DNA: TGTGCCATCAGTGTAGGCAGGGCTTACGAGCAGTACTTC.

The chain links TRBV6-5 to TRBJ1-6, with D possibly TRBD1 on 5 matching bases. The V and J ends lost 6 bases and 6 bases respectively, with 9 bases between them. Germline assignment: CDR1 MNHEY and CDR2 SVGAGI. The CDR3 runs to 13 residues. In DNA, the CDR3 is TGTGCCAGCAGACCAGGGATTAATTCACCCCTCCACTTT. Translation: CASRPGINSPLHF.

CDR3 in amino acids: CASSRTGEQYF. DNA of the CDR3: TGTGCCAGCAGCCGGACGGGGGAGCAGTACTTC. The genes are TRBV7-8 and TRBJ2-7; possible D gene TRBD2, 5 bases. This CDR3 is built from 11 residues. Germline CDR1 and CDR2: SGHVS and FQNEAQ. V shed 5 bases and J shed 7 bases, with 9 bases lying between them.

The chain combines TRBV7-2 with TRBJ2-7; D may be TRBD2 (6 bases). V was clipped by 4 bases and J by 4 bases, with 11 bases between them. The CDR3 sequence is 13 residues long. The germline CDR1 and CDR2 sequences are SGHTA and FQGNSA. CDR3 loop: CASSSRGLYEQYF. The CDR3 coding sequence is TGTGCCAGCAGCTCGCGGGGACTTTACGAGCAGTACTTC.

This chain links TRBV5-1 with TRBJ2-5; 9 nucleotides line up with TRBD1. The CDR3 totals 16 residues. Germline V gene data show CDR1 as SGHRS and CDR2 as YFSETQ. With 5 bases clipped from V and 4 bases from J, the junction kept 12 bases outside the gene matches. CDR3 sequence (DNA): TGCGCCAGCAGGTTACTACCGGGACAGGGTGGAGAGACCCAGTACTTC. Protein: CASRLLPGQGGETQYF.

The rearrangement joins TRBV9 to TRBJ1-2; the match to TRBD1 covers 9 bases. CDR3 length: 14 amino acids. Trimming took 3 bases from V and 8 from J; bases not matched to a gene: 8. CDR1 SGDLS and CDR2 YYNGEE come from the germline V gene. The CDR3 is CASSGQGGIEGYTF. The CDR3 bases are TGTGCCAGCAGCGGACAGGGGGGAATTGAGGGCTACACCTTC.

The V and J genes are TRBV10-3 and TRBJ2-3; 10 positions agree with TRBD1. V dropped 10 bases and J dropped 3; count of bases not matched to a gene: 4. Per germline, CDR1 ENHRY and CDR2 SYGVKD. The CDR3 spans 13 residues. The CDR3 region is CATRDRGTDTQYF. Written as DNA, the CDR3 is TGTGCCACCCGGGACAGGGGAACAGATACGCAGTATTTT.

The chain links TRBV12-5 to TRBJ2-7; TRBD1 matches 8 bases. There are 17 residues in the CDR3. The V segment lost 1 base and the J segment 4 bases; nucleotides outside the gene matches: 12. CDR1 is LGHNT, CDR2 FRNRAP, per germline. This CDR3 is CASGLGPGRGLPYEQYF. The CDR3 coding sequence is TGTGCTAGTGGTTTGGGGCCCGGCAGGGGGCTACCATACGAGCAGTACTTC.

The CDR3 nucleotides are TGCGCCAGCAGCACAGGACAGGGGTACTCACCCCTCCACTTT. The encoded protein is CASSTGQGYSPLHF. The chain uses TRBV5-1 and TRBJ1-6, with 9 bases that match TRBD1. There are 14 residues in the CDR3. The V gene end was trimmed by 4 bases and the J gene end by 10 bases; junction bases not matched to a gene: 6. Germline lookup yields CDR1 SGHRS and CDR2 YFSETQ.

This clone was detected once. Here the CDR3 reads CASSDLEYTEAFF. CDR3 nucleotide sequence: TGTGCCAGCAGCGATCTGGAGTACACTGAAGCTTTCTTT. The chain employs TRBV12-3 or TRBV12-4 and TRBJ1-1; D unresolved. V was shortened by 6 bases and J by 3 bases, with 11 bases between the two germline ends. The length of the CDR3 is 13 residues.